This entry lists 19 T cell receptor beta chains sequenced from one sample in a study of T-cell reconstitution after alpha-beta-depleted transplantation in children. The TCRbeta library was prepared with unique molecular identifiers. TCRdb re-derived calls from the PCR reads in MiXCR, one entry per CDR3 protein. The sample includes about 460,000 distinct CDR3 sequences, roughly a tenth seen only once; the top ten take around 2%. Material: PBMCs, obtained before TCRalphabeta/CD19-depleted stem cell transplant. The source of these receptors is a child aged 2 to 10 with inherited bone marrow failure, due to receive a stem cell transplant.

The chain uses TRBV4-3 and TRBJ2-5, with TRBD2 matching over 8 bases. Trimming at V came to 0 bases and at J to 6 bases, leaving 6 bases not matched to a gene. The germline V gene encodes CDR1 LGHNA and CDR2 YSLEER. The CDR3 length is 15 residues. CDR3: CASSQDWGLVQTQYF. The CDR3 DNA follows: TGCGCCAGCAGCCAAGATTGGGGACTAGTACAGACCCAGTACTTC.

The CDR3 loop reads CASSLAGVSADTQYF. The DNA for the CDR3 is TGCGCCAGCAGCTTGGCAGGGGTCTCGGCAGATACGCAGTATTTT. The chain couples TRBV5-1 to TRBJ2-3; D might be TRBD1 (6 bases). The CDR3 contains 15 residues. V shed 0 bases and J shed 4 bases, with 12 bases lying between them. Germline V gene sequence: CDR1 SGHRS, CDR2 YFSETQ. The variable domain in full, with the rest retrieved from reference TRBV5-1 and TRBJ2-3, is KAGVTQTPRYLIKTRGQQVTLSCSPISGHRSVSWYQQTPGQGLQFLFEYFSETQRNKGNFPGRFSGRQFSNSRSEMNVSTLELGDSALYLCASSLAGVSADTQYFGPGTRLTVL.

This clonotype came up many times. The chain has TRBV4-3 and TRBJ2-3; TRBD2 is a possible D gene (7 bases). This CDR3 is 16 amino acids long. V dropped 0 bases and J dropped 5 bases, with 15 bases sitting between them. Germline CDR1 LGHNA, CDR2 YSLEER. CDR3 DNA: TGCGCCAGCAGCCAAGAGGGGGCGGGAGCTCAAGATACGCAGTATTTT. Translated, it gives CASSQEGAGAQDTQYF.

Many counts were recorded for this clonotype. The gene calls are TRBV5-1 and TRBJ2-3, with unresolved D. V was cut by 2 bases and J by 2 bases, with 9 bases left in between. Germline V gives CDR1 SGHRS, CDR2 YFSETQ. This CDR3 comprises 14 residues. Here the CDR3 reads CASSFRVSTDTQYF. The DNA for the CDR3 is TGCGCCAGCAGCTTTCGGGTCTCCACAGATACGCAGTATTTT. Full variable domain (rest looked up from reference TRBV5-1 and TRBJ2-3): KAGVTQTPRYLIKTRGQQVTLSCSPISGHRSVSWYQQTPGQGLQFLFEYFSETQRNKGNFPGRFSGRQFSNSRSEMNVSTLELGDSALYLCASSFRVSTDTQYFGPGTRLTVL.

In this sample, this clonotype turned up many times. The chain combines TRBV14 with TRBJ2-1; D might be TRBD2 (7 bases). CDR3 size: 17 residues. CDR1 SGHDN and CDR2 FVKESK come from the germline V gene. Trimming stripped 4 bases from V and 3 bases from J, with 19 bases between. DNA of the CDR3: TGTGCCAGCAGCCCCACGCGGACAGCGGGGAACTACAATGAGCAGTTCTTC. Protein product: CASSPTRTAGNYNEQFF.

This clonotype turned up a few times. The chain combines TRBV20-1 with TRBJ2-7; no definite D call. The CDR3 totals 12 residues. Germline V lookup: CDR1 DFQATT, CDR2 SNEGSKA (reference sequence). The V end was cut by 1 base, the J end by 0 bases, with 4 bases between. The CDR3 spells CSARAVSYEQYF. Here the CDR3 DNA reads TGCAGTGCTAGAGCGGTCTCCTACGAGCAGTACTTC.

This clonotype was found many times. The rearrangement uses TRBV7-6 and TRBJ1-1; no clear D gene. Germline CDR1 reads SGHVS; CDR2 reads FNYEAQ. V was pared by 4 bases and J by 7 bases, with 16 bases between. The CDR3 loop spans 14 amino acids. CDR3 in DNA: TGTGCCAGCAGCTCCATGGCGGGCTATGGTGAAGCTTTCTTT. This sequence encodes CASSSMAGYGEAFF.

Only a few counts were recorded for this clonotype. J is TRBJ2-5 and V is TRBV29-1, with 10 bases aligning to TRBD1. J was trimmed by 3 bases and V by 6 bases; bases with no gene match: 4. CDR1 is SQVTM, CDR2 ANQGSEA, per germline. The CDR3 is 13 amino acids. The CDR3 is CSVTGTGEETQYF. DNA of the CDR3: TGCAGCGTCACCGGGACAGGGGAAGAGACCCAGTACTTC.

The gene calls are TRBV20-1 and TRBJ2-2; the D gene is possibly TRBD2 (5 bases). Trimming took off 5 bases at V and 7 bases at J, with 14 bases between the two ends. This CDR3 has 13 amino acids. Germline V gives CDR1 DFQATT, CDR2 SNEGSKA (reference sequence). The CDR3 region has the DNA TGCAGTGCTCCTGGACTCCGCCTCGGGGAGCTGTTTTTT. Translation: CSAPGLRLGELFF.

This clonotype has ten or more counts. Mismatch with germline at one junction end may stem from a read error. V gene TRBV7-9 combines with J gene TRBJ2-7; a possible D gene is TRBD2 (5 bases). Germline CDR1 and CDR2: SEHNR and FQNEAQ (reference sequence). This CDR3 has 13 residues. The CDR3 DNA follows: TGCGCCAGCAGCTTGCCGGGGACCTACGAGCAGTACTTC. It is translated as CASSLPGTYEQYF.

This clonotype came up many times. The chain links TRBV27 to TRBJ2-7; 7 nucleotides align to TRBD1. This CDR3 region has 14 residues. J lost 3 bases, V lost 3 bases, and 5 bases had no gene match. CDR1 and CDR2 from the germline V gene are MNHEY and SMNVEV (reference sequence). Here the CDR3 DNA reads TGTGCCAGCAGTTTTTTTCAGGGGGACTACGAGCAGTACTTC. Translated, it gives CASSFFQGDYEQYF.

This clonotype was found many times. The chain links TRBV20-1 to TRBJ2-7; 10 nucleotides line up with TRBD1. V lost 1 base and J lost 2; bases outside the gene matches: 2. Per the germline V gene, CDR1 is DFQATT and CDR2 is SNEGSKA (reference sequence). The CDR3 has 14 amino acids. DNA of the CDR3: TGCAGTGCTAGAGGGGGGACAGGGGCCTACGAGCAGTACTTC. Protein: CSARGGTGAYEQYF.

This clonotype was recorded many times. The chain is built from TRBV15 and TRBJ1-2, with D perhaps TRBD1 (6 bases). Germline V gene lookup returns CDR1 LNHNV and CDR2 YYDKDF (reference sequence). With 1 base removed from V and 7 bases from J, the gap between germline ends came to 13 bases. The CDR3 length is 14 residues. In DNA, the CDR3 is TGTGCCACCAGCAGAGCAGATACAGGGAGTGGCTACACCTTC. It yields the protein CATSRADTGSGYTF.

This clonotype was observed a few times. The chain links TRBV20-1 to TRBJ2-1; 8 nucleotides align to TRBD2. Unmatched junction bases numbered 8, after V lost 0 bases and J lost 1 base. The CDR3 is 17 amino acids. The germline CDR1 and CDR2 sequences are DFQATT and SNEGSKA (reference sequence). CDR3 region: CSARDLLLAVSYNEQFF. For the CDR3, the DNA is TGCAGTGCTAGAGACCTCCTACTAGCGGTATCCTACAATGAGCAGTTCTTC.

This clonotype showed up just a few times. The CDR3 DNA is TGCGCCAGCAGCCAAGACGGAGGGAGGAACACCGGGGAGCTGTTTTTT. Residues: CASSQDGGRNTGELFF. The chain combines TRBV4-3 with TRBJ2-2; tentatively, D is TRBD2 (6 bases). The germline gives CDR1 LGHNA, CDR2 YSLEER. V lost 0 bases and J lost 1, with 9 bases in between. CDR3 length: 16 residues.

The table lists this clonotype with a few counts. V is TRBV20-1 and J is TRBJ2-5, with D possibly TRBD2 on 5 matching bases. The germline CDR1 and CDR2 sequences are DFQATT and SNEGSKA (reference sequence). The CDR3 loop spans 14 amino acids. The V and J ends lost 3 bases and 5 bases respectively, with 16 bases between them. In DNA, the CDR3 is TGCAGTGCTAGGGGGAGCCGGGTGGGGGAGACCCAGTACTTC. The encoded protein is CSARGSRVGETQYF.

This clonotype was recorded many times. The chain combines TRBV20-1 with TRBJ2-2; a possible D gene is TRBD1 (5 bases). This CDR3 has 12 residues. Trimming cost V 2 bases and J 5 bases, with 6 bases left between them. Germline CDR1 reads DFQATT; CDR2 reads SNEGSKA (reference sequence). The CDR3 reads CSARPGTGELFF. DNA for the CDR3: TGCAGTGCTAGACCAGGGACCGGGGAGCTGTTTTTT.

Of note for this clonotype: This may be a read error, as it is one base from a much larger clone. In DNA form, the CDR3 reads TGCGCCAGCAGCTCAAATGATGAGCAGTTCTTC. Residues: CASSSNDEQFF. The chain carries TRBV5-1 and TRBJ2-1; no clear D. Germline V gene sequence: CDR1 SGHRS, CDR2 YFSETQ. Trimming took off 3 bases at V and 8 bases at J, with 6 bases between the two ends. CDR3 size: 11 residues.

J is TRBJ1-2 and V is TRBV3-1, with no clear D. The CDR3 sequence is 15 residues long. V lost 5 bases and J lost 8, with 21 bases in between. Germline V lookup: CDR1 LGHDT, CDR2 YNNKEL (reference sequence). In nucleotides, the CDR3 is TGTGCCAGCAGCTTCGGACCGGGCCTACCCGGGGGCTACACCTTC. It encodes CASSFGPGLPGGYTF. Full variable domain (outside the CDR3, taken from reference TRBV3-1 and TRBJ1-2): DTAVSQTPKYLVTQMGNDKSIKCEQNLGHDTMYWYKQDSKKFLKIMFSYNNKELIINETVPNRFSPKSPDKAHLNLHINSLELGDSAVYFCASSFGPGLPGGYTFGSGTRLTVV.